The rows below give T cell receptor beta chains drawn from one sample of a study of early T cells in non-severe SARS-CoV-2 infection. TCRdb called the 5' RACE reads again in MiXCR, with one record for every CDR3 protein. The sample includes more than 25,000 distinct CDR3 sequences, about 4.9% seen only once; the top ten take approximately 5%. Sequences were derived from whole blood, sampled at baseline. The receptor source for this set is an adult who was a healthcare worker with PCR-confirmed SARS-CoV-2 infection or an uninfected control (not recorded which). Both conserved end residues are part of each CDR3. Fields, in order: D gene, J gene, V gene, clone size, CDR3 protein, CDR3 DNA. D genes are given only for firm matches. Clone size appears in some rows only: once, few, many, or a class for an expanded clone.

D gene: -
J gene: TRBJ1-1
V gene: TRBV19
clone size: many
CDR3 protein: CASRRGATEAFF
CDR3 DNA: TGTGCCAGTAGGAGGGGTGCCACTGAAGCTTTCTTT

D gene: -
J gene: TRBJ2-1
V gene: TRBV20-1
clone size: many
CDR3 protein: CSALQAPGSNEQFF
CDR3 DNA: TGCAGTGCTTTACAGGCCCCGGGAAGCAATGAGCAGTTCTTC

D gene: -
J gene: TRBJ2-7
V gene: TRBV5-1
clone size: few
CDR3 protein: CASSFAGPKAEQYF
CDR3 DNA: TGCGCCAGCAGCTTCGCGGGACCCAAAGCCGAGCAGTACTTC

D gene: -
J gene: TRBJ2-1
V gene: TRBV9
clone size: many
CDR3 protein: CASSVALGGARAEQFF
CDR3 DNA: TGTGCCAGCAGCGTCGCCCTAGGGGGGGCGCGGGCTGAGCAGTTCTTC

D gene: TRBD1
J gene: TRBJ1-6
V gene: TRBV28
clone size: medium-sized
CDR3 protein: CASSSEDRGRINSPLHF
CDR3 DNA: TGTGCCAGCAGTTCGGAGGACAGGGGGCGTATCAATTCACCCCTCCACTTT

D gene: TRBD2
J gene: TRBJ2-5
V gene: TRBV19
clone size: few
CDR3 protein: CASSTTSAQETQYF
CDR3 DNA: TGTGCCAGTAGTACCACTAGCGCTCAAGAGACCCAGTACTTC

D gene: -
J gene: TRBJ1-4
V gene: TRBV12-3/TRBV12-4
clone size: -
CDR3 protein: CASSLGQPSSRGLFF
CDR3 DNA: TGTGCCAGCAGTTTAGGACAGCCGAGTTCGAGGGGACTGTTTTTT

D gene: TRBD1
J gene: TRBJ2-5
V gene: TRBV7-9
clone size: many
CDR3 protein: CASSLALGTGLFQETQYF
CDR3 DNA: TGTGCCAGCAGCTTAGCGCTCGGGACAGGACTTTTCCAAGAGACCCAGTACTTC

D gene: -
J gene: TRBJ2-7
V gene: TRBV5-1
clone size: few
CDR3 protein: CASSGGFGDEQYF
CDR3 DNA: TGCGCCAGCAGCGGAGGGTTCGGGGACGAGCAGTACTTC

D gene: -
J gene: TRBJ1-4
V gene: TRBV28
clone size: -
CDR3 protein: CASQTGSFSEKLFF
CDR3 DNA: TGTGCCAGCCAAACCGGGAGCTTCTCTGAAAAACTGTTTTTT

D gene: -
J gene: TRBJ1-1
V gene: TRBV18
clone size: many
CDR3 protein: CASSSSYGGNTEAFF
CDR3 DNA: TGTGCCAGCTCATCTTCCTACGGCGGGAACACTGAAGCTTTCTTT

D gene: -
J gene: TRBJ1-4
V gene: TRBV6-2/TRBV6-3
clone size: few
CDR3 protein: CASSSGTDNEKLFF
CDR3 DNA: TGTGCCAGCAGTTCCGGGACGGATAATGAAAAACTGTTTTTT

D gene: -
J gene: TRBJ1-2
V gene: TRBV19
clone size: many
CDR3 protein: CATGTPYGYTF
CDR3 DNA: TGTGCCACCGGGACGCCCTATGGCTACACCTTC

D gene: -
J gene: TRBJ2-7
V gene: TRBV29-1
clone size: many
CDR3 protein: CSVEVLYEQYF
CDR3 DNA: TGCAGCGTTGAAGTGCTCTACGAGCAGTACTTC

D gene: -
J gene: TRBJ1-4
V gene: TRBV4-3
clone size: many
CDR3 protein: CASSQDGATNEKLFF
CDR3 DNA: TGCGCCAGCAGCCAAGACGGGGCAACTAATGAAAAACTGTTTTTT

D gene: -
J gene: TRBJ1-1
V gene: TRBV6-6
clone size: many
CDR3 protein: CASSYADTEAFF
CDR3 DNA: TGTGCCAGTTCTTACGCGGACACTGAAGCTTTCTTT

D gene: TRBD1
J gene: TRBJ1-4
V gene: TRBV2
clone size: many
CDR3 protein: CASSEARTGGEKLFF
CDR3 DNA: TGTGCCAGCAGTGAAGCCCGGACAGGAGGAGAAAAACTGTTTTTT

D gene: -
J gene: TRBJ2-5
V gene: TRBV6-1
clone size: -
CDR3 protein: CASSEGEDGTQYF
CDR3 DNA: TGTGCCAGCAGTGAGGGAGAGGACGGGACCCAGTACTTC

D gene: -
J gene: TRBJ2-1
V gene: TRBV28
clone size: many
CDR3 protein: CASSLLQGPGDEQFF
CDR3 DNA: TGTGCCAGCAGCCTTCTCCAGGGGCCGGGGGATGAGCAGTTCTTC

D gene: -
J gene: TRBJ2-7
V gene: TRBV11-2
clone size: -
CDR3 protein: CASSMGDGLEQYF
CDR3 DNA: TGTGCCAGCAGCATGGGGGACGGTCTCGAGCAGTACTTC

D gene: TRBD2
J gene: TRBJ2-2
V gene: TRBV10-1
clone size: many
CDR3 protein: CASSGGVNTSEKTGELFF
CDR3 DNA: TGCGCCAGCAGTGGGGGAGTGAATACTAGCGAAAAAACCGGGGAGCTGTTTTTT

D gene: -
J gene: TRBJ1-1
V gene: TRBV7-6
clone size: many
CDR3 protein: CASSLSRGTEAFF
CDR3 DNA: TGTGCCAGCAGCTTATCGCGAGGGACTGAAGCTTTCTTT

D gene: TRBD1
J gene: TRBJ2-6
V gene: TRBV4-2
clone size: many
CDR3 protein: CASSQGGGGSGANVLTF
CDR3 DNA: TGTGCCAGCAGCCAAGGAGGGGGCGGCTCTGGGGCCAACGTCCTGACTTTC

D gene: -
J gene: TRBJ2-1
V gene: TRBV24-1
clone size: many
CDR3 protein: CATSGARDYNEQFF
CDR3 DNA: TGTGCCACCAGTGGGGCCCGGGACTACAATGAGCAGTTCTTC

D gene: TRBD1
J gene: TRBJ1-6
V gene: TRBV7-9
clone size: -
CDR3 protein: CASRQGTNSPLHF
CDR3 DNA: TGTGCCAGCCGACAGGGGACTAATTCACCCCTCCACTTT

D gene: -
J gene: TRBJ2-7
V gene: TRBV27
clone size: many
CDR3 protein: CASRLYAGSVYEQYF
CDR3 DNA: TGTGCCAGCAGACTTTACGCGGGGTCGGTATACGAGCAGTACTTC

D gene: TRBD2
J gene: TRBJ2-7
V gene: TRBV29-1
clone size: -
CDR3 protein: CSVGGGEQYF
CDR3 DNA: TGCAGCGTTGGGGGGGGCGAGCAGTACTTC

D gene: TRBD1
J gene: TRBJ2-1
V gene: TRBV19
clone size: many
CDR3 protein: CASSIPGQGRLEQFF
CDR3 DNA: TGTGCCAGTAGTATTCCGGGACAGGGTAGGCTTGAGCAGTTCTTC

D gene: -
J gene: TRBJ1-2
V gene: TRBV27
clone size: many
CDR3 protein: CASSLSRDPVNYGYTF
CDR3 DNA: TGTGCCAGCAGTTTAAGCAGGGATCCCGTTAACTATGGCTACACCTTC

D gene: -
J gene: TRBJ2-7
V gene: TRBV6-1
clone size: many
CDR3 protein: CANYLQGNFHEQYF
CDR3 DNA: TGTGCCAACTACCTACAGGGAAACTTCCACGAGCAGTACTTC

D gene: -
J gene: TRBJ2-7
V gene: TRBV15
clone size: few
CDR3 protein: CATSRGTGAREQYF
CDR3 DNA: TGTGCCACCAGCAGAGGAACGGGGGCGCGAGAGCAGTACTTC

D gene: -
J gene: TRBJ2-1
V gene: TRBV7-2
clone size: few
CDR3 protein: CASSLETATYNEQFF
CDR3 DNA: TGTGCCAGCAGCTTAGAAACAGCTACCTACAATGAGCAGTTCTTC

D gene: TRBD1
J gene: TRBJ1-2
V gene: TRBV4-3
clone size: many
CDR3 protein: CASSQRQGDGYTF
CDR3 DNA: TGCGCCAGCAGCCAAAGACAGGGGGATGGCTACACCTTC

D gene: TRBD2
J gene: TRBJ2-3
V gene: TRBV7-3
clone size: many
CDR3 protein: CASSVHLAGGGTDTQYF
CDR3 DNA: TGTGCCAGCAGCGTCCACCTAGCGGGGGGGGGCACAGATACGCAGTATTTT

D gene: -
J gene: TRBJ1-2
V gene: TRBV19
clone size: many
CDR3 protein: CASSINPEDGYTF
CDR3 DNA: TGTGCCAGTAGTATAAACCCGGAGGATGGCTACACCTTC

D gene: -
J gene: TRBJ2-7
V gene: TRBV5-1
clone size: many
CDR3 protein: CASSLAGGSYEQYF
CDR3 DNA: TGCGCCAGCAGCTTGGCCGGTGGCAGCTACGAGCAGTACTTC

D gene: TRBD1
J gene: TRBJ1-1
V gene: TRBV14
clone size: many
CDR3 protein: CASSKGQGWYPFF
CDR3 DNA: TGTGCCAGCAGCAAAGGACAGGGGTGGTATCCTTTCTTT

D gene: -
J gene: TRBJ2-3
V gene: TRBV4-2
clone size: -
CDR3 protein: CASSQGSGGGTDTQYF
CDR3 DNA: TGTGCCAGCAGCCAAGGGTCAGGAGGGGGCACAGATACGCAGTATTTT

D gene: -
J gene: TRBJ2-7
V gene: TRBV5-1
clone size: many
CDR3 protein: CASSLEATTSYEQYF
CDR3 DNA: TGCGCCAGCAGCTTGGAGGCCACCACCTCCTACGAGCAGTACTTC

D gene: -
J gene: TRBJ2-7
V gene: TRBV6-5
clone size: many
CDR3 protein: CASSYWGGSYEQYF
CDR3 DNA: TGTGCCAGCAGTTATTGGGGCGGTTCCTACGAGCAGTACTTC

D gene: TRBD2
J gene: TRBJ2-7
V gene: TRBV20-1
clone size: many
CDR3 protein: CSALAGGYEQYF
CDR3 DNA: TGCAGTGCCTTAGCGGGAGGATACGAGCAGTACTTC